The entry that follows covers one T cell receptor (beta chain) sequence. Antigen: not known. The data belong to a study of cytomegalovirus exposure and HLA in healthy donors. Study conclusions and caveats: Altogether, 150 to 200 TCR beta chains were recorded as cytomegalovirus-associated. Common viral pathogens seemed to be connected with several of the most significant clusters, according to a later analysis. With later analysis, a missense DCLRE1C variant became linked to TCR beta V- and J-gene trimming. No immune exposure information besides CMV serostatus was available.

With 60 Vbeta and 13 Jbeta primers, the PCR was carried out. Only in-frame clones appear in the TCRdb table, and some are missing; sequencing was by immunoSEQ multiplex PCR. In all, the sample yields more than 130,000 clones. The sequencing sample was made of PBMCs. This TCR came from a man aged 40-49 years in good health and CMV-seronegative.

CDR3: CASSLLQGAYEQFF. CDR3 nucleotide sequence: TGTGCCAGCAGCTTATTACAGGGGGCCTATGAGCAGTTCTTC. This chain links TRBV11-2 with TRBJ2-1, with 9 positions matching TRBD1. Trimming removed 2 bases from V and 8 bases from J; junction bases left unmatched: 4. CDR1 and CDR2 from the germline V gene are SGHAT and FQNNGV. CDR3 length: 14 residues.